A single sample gave rise to the 17 T cell receptor beta chains below, sequenced in a study of post-analysis software for immune sequencing data. Findings and limits, study-wide: TRBV5-6, TRBV5-1 and TRBV20-1 belonged to a set of roughly five TRBV segments that were more frequent in patients than controls.

Carried by the TCR beta cDNA libraries were unique molecular identifiers. TCRdb processed the PCR reads anew with MiXCR; each CDR3 protein has one entry. The sample has roughly 400,000 distinct CDR3 sequences, about 40% seen once. Their recognized antigens are unknown. Material: blood. Source of these receptors: a girl aged 2-10 years with multiple sclerosis.

The rearrangement links TRBV29-1 to TRBJ1-5; D gene ambiguous. Germline lookup yields CDR1 SQVTM and CDR2 ANQGSEA. V shed 1 base and J shed 6 bases, with 10 bases lying between them. This CDR3 has 13 residues. CDR3 region: CSVEGGWGQPQHF. The CDR3 DNA reads TGCAGCGTTGAAGGGGGTTGGGGTCAGCCCCAGCATTTT.

The chain couples TRBV29-1 to TRBJ1-2; 7 nucleotides agree with TRBD1. The CDR3 length is 14 residues. Trimming took 7 bases from V and 2 from J; bases not matched to a gene: 10. Germline V lookup: CDR1 SQVTM, CDR2 ANQGSEA. In DNA, the CDR3 is TGCAGCGCCGGACCGTTGACAGGGAACTATGGCTACACCTTC. It specifies CSAGPLTGNYGYTF.

V and J are TRBV7-9 and TRBJ1-1, with a possible D match to TRBD1 (6 bases). The CDR3 is 15 amino acids. Per germline, CDR1 SEHNR and CDR2 FQNEAQ (reference sequence). V was shortened by 6 bases and J by 5 bases, with 19 bases between the two germline ends. The CDR3 DNA sequence: TGTGCCAGCAGTTCTACAGGGCTGGGTAGTACTGAAGCTTTCTTT. Its translation: CASSSTGLGSTEAFF. The variable domain in full, with the rest retrieved from reference TRBV7-9 and TRBJ1-1, is DTGVSQNPRHKITKRGQNVTFRCDPISEHNRLYWYRQTLGQGPEFLTYFQNEAQLEKSRLLSDRFSAERPKGSFSTLEIQRTEQGDSAMYLCASSSTGLGSTEAFFGQGTRLTVV.

The table lists this clonotype with a few counts. The CDR3, as DNA: TGCAGTGCTAGGGTTAACTCGTACCCCTACAATGAGCAGTTCTTC. Protein: CSARVNSYPYNEQFF. This chain links TRBV20-1 with TRBJ2-1, with D hard to call. This CDR3 has 15 amino acids. From germline, CDR1 is DFQATT and CDR2 SNEGSKA (reference sequence). Trimming stripped 3 bases from V and 2 bases from J, with 14 bases between.

This clonotype has a handful of counts. The J gene is TRBJ2-7, the V gene TRBV28, with a possible D match to TRBD2 (6 bases). This CDR3 contains 14 residues. Trimming took off 8 bases at V and 4 bases at J, with 18 bases between the two ends. In germline, CDR1 is MDHEN, CDR2 SYDVKM. The chain's CDR3 is CASSLRGGQYEQYF. The CDR3 DNA sequence: TGTGCCAGCTCCCTGCGGGGCGGCCAGTACGAGCAGTACTTC.

This clonotype was seen at least ten times. V gene TRBV20-1 combines with J gene TRBJ2-7; 7 bases agree with TRBD2. CDR3 size: 14 residues. The junction had 13 bases not matched to a gene; V was cut back by 6 bases and J by 5 bases. Germline-derived CDR1 and CDR2 are DFQATT and SNEGSKA (reference sequence). In DNA form, the CDR3 reads TGCAGTGCCGATGGCGGGAGACTTGACAACGAGCAGTACTTC. As protein: CSADGGRLDNEQYF.

This clonotype was counted a few times. The rearrangement joins TRBV27 to TRBJ2-3; D is unclear. The CDR3 length is 13 residues. V was shortened by 5 bases and J by 5 bases, with 11 bases between the two germline ends. Germline CDR1 MNHEY, CDR2 SMNVEV (reference sequence). The CDR3 coding sequence is TGTGCCAGCAGTCCACTATCGAAAGATACGCAGTATTTT. Translation: CASSPLSKDTQYF.

The table lists this clonotype with a count of one. The V call is TRBV14, the J call TRBJ2-5; the match to TRBD2 covers 14 bases. The CDR3 is made up of 20 amino acids. From germline, CDR1 is SGHDN and CDR2 FVKESK. V gave up 3 bases and J gave up 4 bases; unmatched junction bases: 16. The CDR3 loop is CASSHRTPRLAGGPLETQYF. The CDR3 DNA is TGTGCCAGCAGCCATCGGACACCGAGACTAGCGGGGGGGCCGCTAGAGACCCAGTACTTC.

The chain employs TRBV5-1 and TRBJ2-3, with D unresolved. CDR1 SGHRS and CDR2 YFSETQ come from the germline V gene. The germline V and J ends were trimmed by 4 bases and 2 bases, with 11 bases remaining between them. The CDR3 spans 14 residues. Here the CDR3 reads CASSGHPPTDTQYF. DNA of the CDR3: TGCGCCAGCAGCGGGCATCCGCCCACAGATACGCAGTATTTT. Drawing the rest from reference TRBV5-1 and TRBJ2-3, the complete variable domain is KAGVTQTPRYLIKTRGQQVTLSCSPISGHRSVSWYQQTPGQGLQFLFEYFSETQRNKGNFPGRFSGRQFSNSRSEMNVSTLELGDSALYLCASSGHPPTDTQYFGPGTRLTVL.

This CDR3 reads CSAENPSYEQYF. CDR3 coding DNA: TGCAGTGCTGAGAATCCTTCCTACGAGCAGTACTTC. The chain couples TRBV20-1 to TRBJ2-7; D is unresolved. Trimming took off 5 bases at V and 1 base at J, with 9 bases between the two ends. Germline CDR1 is DFQATT and CDR2 is SNEGSKA (reference sequence). The CDR3 contains 12 residues.

The J gene is TRBJ2-3, the V gene TRBV12-3 or TRBV12-4; 7 nucleotides align to TRBD2. The CDR3 runs 15 residues. J lost 5 bases, V lost 6 bases, and 11 bases had no gene match. The CDR3 loop reads CASRPAGAPVDTQYF. CDR3 nucleotides: TGTGCCAGCAGGCCCGCGGGAGCCCCGGTAGATACGCAGTATTTT.

There are a few counts of this clonotype. The chain links TRBV21-1 to TRBJ2-3; TRBD2 is taken as the D call from the table, unchecked against the DNA. TRBV21-1 is a pseudogene locus. The CDR3 consists of 18 residues. CDR3 loop: CASRFLAGGPSSTDTQYF. The CDR3 DNA reads as TGTGCCAGCAGATTTCTAGCGGGAGGGCCTAGTAGCACAGATACGCAGTATTTT.

This clonotype was counted only a few times. This chain connects TRBV5-1 to TRBJ2-7, with D hard to call. CDR1 and CDR2 (germline): SGHRS, YFSETQ. The germline V and J ends were trimmed by 4 bases and 5 bases, with 13 bases remaining between them. The CDR3 has 13 amino acids. The CDR3 region is CASSVYGPDEQYF. Written as DNA, the CDR3 is TGCGCCAGCAGCGTGTACGGGCCAGACGAGCAGTACTTC.

A remark on this clonotype: Given the absence of the conserved phenylalanine or tryptophan at the CDR3 end, a read error is likely. The CDR3: CSVDRGLGETQYY. CDR3 nucleotide sequence: TGCAGCGTTGACAGGGGCTTGGGAGAGACCCAGTACTAC. This chain joins TRBV29-1 and TRBJ2-7, with D perhaps TRBD1 (6 bases). The J call may be incorrect, as the DNA end agrees better with TRBJ2-5. The CDR3 has 13 amino acids. In germline, CDR1 is SQVTM, CDR2 ANQGSEA.

This sequence joins TRBV18 and TRBJ2-7, with 11 bases that match TRBD2. Trimming took 2 bases from V and 0 from J; bases not matched to a gene: 9. The CDR3 is made up of 18 amino acids. Looked up from germline, CDR1 is KGHSH and CDR2 is LQKENI. The CDR3, as DNA: TGTGCCAGCTCACCAAAGAGGACTAGCGGGCGAAGCTCCTACGAGCAGTACTTC. This gives the protein CASSPKRTSGRSSYEQYF.

The rearrangement links TRBV9 to TRBJ1-1; D not certain. The CDR3 consists of 16 residues. The germline CDR1 and CDR2 sequences are SGDLS and YYNGEE. Trimming removed 4 bases at V and 0 bases at J, with 16 bases between. CDR3 DNA: TGTGCCAGCAGCACCGGACGGGCCGGGATGAACACTGAAGCTTTCTTT. Translated: CASSTGRAGMNTEAFF.

The table lists this clonotype with many counts. This chain links TRBV20-1 with TRBJ2-7; the match to TRBD2 covers 12 bases. V lost 6 bases, J lost 2 bases, and 5 bases stayed unmatched. The CDR3 extends over 14 amino acids. Per the germline V gene, CDR1 is DFQATT and CDR2 is SNEGSKA (reference sequence). The CDR3 DNA follows: TGCAGTGCGTGCCGACTAGCGGGGGCCTACGAGCAGTACTTC. As protein: CSACRLAGAYEQYF.